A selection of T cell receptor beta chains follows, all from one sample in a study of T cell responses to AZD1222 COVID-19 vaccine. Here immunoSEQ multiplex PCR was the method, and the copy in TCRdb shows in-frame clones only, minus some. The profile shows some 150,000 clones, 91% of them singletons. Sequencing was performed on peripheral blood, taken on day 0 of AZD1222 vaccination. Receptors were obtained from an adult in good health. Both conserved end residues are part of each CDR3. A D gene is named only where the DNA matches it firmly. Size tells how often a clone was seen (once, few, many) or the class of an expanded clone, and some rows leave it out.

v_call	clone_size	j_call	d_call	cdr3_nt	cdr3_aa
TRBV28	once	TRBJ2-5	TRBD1	TGTGCCAGCAGTAGGGGGCAGTCGGGGGAGACCCAGTACTTC	CASSRGQSGETQYF
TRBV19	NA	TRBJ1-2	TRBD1	TGTGCCAGTACCCAGACAGGGGACTATGGCTACACCTTC	CASTQTGDYGYTF
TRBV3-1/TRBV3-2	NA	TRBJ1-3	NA	TGTGCCAGCAGGGGGGGAAACACCATATATTTT	CASRGGNTIYF
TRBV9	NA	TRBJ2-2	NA	TGTGCCAGCAGCGTAGAGGTAGGGGTTACCGGGGAGCTGTTTTTT	CASSVEVGVTGELFF
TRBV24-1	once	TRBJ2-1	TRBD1	TGTGCCACCAGTGACCGGACAGGATACAATGAGCAGTTCTTC	CATSDRTGYNEQFF
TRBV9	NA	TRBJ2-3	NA	TGTGCCAGCAGCGTAGGGGGTATTTCGGATACGCAGTATTTT	CASSVGGISDTQYF
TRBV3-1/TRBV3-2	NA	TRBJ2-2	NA	TGTGCCAGCAGCCTATCCCCTACTCAGACCGGGGAGCTGTTTTTT	CASSLSPTQTGELFF
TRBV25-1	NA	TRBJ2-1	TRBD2	TGTGCCAGCAGTCCAATAAGGACTAGCGGGAGTTGGGACAATGAGCAGTTCTTC	CASSPIRTSGSWDNEQFF
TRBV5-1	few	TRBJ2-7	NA	TGCGCCAGCAGCTTGGTCGTCCTGCCCTACGAGCAGTACTTC	CASSLVVLPYEQYF
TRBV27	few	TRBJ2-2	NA	TGTGCCAGCAGTGTACCGACAGGTAGCCCTGGGGTAGCGAGCACCGGGGAGCTGTTTTTT	CASSVPTGSPGVASTGELFF
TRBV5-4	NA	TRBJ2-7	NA	TGTGCCAGCAGCTTGGGAGGCGGACCCTACGAGCAGTACTTC	CASSLGGGPYEQYF
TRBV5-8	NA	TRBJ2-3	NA	TGTGCCAGCAGCAAGCCGACCGCAAGGGGCACAGATACGCAGTATTTT	CASSKPTARGTDTQYF
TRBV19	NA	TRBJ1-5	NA	TGTGCCAGTAGTATTCGGGTTGGCAATCAGCCCCAGCATTTT	CASSIRVGNQPQHF
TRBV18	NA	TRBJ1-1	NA	TGTGCCAGCTCACCAGACGCGGGGGGGGACACTGAAGCTTTCTTT	CASSPDAGGDTEAFF
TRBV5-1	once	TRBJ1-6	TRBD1	TGCGCCAGCAGCCAATGGACAGGCTCTAATTCACCCCTCCACTTT	CASSQWTGSNSPLHF
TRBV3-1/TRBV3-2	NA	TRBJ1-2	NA	TGTGCCAGCAGCCCACAAACGGGGCTCGGGGATGGCTACACCTTC	CASSPQTGLGDGYTF
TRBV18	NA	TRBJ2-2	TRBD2	TGTGCCAGCTCACCTCCAGGTCCAGAGGGAGGGACCGGGGAGCTGTTTTTT	CASSPPGPEGGTGELFF
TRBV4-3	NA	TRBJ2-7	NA	TGCGCCAGCAGCCAAGGAGAAGGGCAGGGGAACTACGAGCAGTACTTC	CASSQGEGQGNYEQYF
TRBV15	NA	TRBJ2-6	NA	TGTGCCACCAGCAGCATACAGAATGGGGCCAACGTCCTGACTTTC	CATSSIQNGANVLTF
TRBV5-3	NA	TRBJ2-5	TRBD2	TGTGCCAGAAGCTTGTGGGGGGGGACCCGCCAAGAGACCCAGTACTTC	CARSLWGGTRQETQYF
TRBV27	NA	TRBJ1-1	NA	TGTGCCAGCAGTTATTCCCTAGGGGCTGAAGCTTTCTTT	CASSYSLGAEAFF
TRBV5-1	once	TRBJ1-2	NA	TGCGCCAGCAGTACTTCCGGGGTAGGGAATGGCTACACCTTC	CASSTSGVGNGYTF
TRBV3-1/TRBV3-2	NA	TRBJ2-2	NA	TGTGCCAGCAGTAAACGGGTCGGGGAGCTGTTTTTT	CASSKRVGELFF
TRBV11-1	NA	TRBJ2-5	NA	TGTGCCAGCAGCCGAGCGGTTGAAGAGACCCAGTACTTC	CASSRAVEETQYF
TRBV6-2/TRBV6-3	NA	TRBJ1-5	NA	TGTGCCAGCAGTTCCGGGACGGTTAGCAATCAGCCCCAGCATTTT	CASSSGTVSNQPQHF
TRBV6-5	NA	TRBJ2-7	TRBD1	TGTGCCAGCAGTTATTCCTGGGACAGCTCCTACGAGCAGTACTTC	CASSYSWDSSYEQYF
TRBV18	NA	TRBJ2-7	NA	TGTGCCAGCTCACCCAACAGGGAGGGCGAGCAGTACTTC	CASSPNREGEQYF
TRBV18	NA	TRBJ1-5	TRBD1	TGTGCCAGCTCACCCACAGGGGATAGCAATCAGCCCCAGCATTTT	CASSPTGDSNQPQHF
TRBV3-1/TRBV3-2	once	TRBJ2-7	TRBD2	TGTGCCAGCAGCCAACCAGTTCCCGGGACTAGCATGTACGAGCAGTACTTC	CASSQPVPGTSMYEQYF
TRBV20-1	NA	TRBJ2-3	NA	TGCAGTGCTAGTGAGGGCAGTGTCACAGATACGCAGTATTTT	CSASEGSVTDTQYF
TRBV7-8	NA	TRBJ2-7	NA	TGTGCCAGCAGCTTAGGGATGGCAGGGGTGGGCGAGCAGTACTTC	CASSLGMAGVGEQYF
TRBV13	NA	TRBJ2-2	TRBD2	TGTGCCAGCAGCTCGGGACTAGCGGGAGGGCCGCGCACCGGGGAGCTGTTTTTT	CASSSGLAGGPRTGELFF
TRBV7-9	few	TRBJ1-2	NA	TGTGCCAGCAGCTTAGGGGACGGTTCATATGGCTACACCTTC	CASSLGDGSYGYTF
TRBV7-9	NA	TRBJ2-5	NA	TGTGCCAGCAGCTTAGGCGCGGTCGGGGGTGAGACCCAGTACTTC	CASSLGAVGGETQYF
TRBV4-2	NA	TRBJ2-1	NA	TGTGCCAGCAGCCAAGTTGGGGACGCGGGAAGTGAGCAGTTCTTC	CASSQVGDAGSEQFF
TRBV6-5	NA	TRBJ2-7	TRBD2	TGTGCCAGCAGTTACTCAGGACTAGCGCCCTCACGGGAGCAGTACTTC	CASSYSGLAPSREQYF
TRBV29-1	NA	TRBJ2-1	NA	TGCAGCGTGCCTTGGGGGGCCGCCTTCAATGAGCAGTTCTTC	CSVPWGAAFNEQFF
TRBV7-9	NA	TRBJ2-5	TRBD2	TGTGCCAGCAGCATACTAGCGGTGGGGGAAGAGACCCAGTACTTC	CASSILAVGEETQYF
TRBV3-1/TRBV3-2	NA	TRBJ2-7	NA	TGTGCCAGCAGCCGGGAGGAGCAGTACTTC	CASSREEQYF
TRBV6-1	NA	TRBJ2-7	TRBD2	TGTGCCAGCAGTGACACTAGCGGAATGTACGAGCAGTACTTC	CASSDTSGMYEQYF
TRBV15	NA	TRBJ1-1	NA	TGTGCCACCAGCAGAGGTCGGGGGGTCGGTTGGAACACTGAAGCTTTCTTT	CATSRGRGVGWNTEAFF
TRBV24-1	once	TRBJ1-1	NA	TGTGCCACCAGTGATTCTTTAGAGAACACTGAAGCTTTCTTT	CATSDSLENTEAFF
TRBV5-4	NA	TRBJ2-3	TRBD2	TGTGCCAGCAGCTCGGACGGCGGGAGGCGAACAGATACGCAGTATTTT	CASSSDGGRRTDTQYF
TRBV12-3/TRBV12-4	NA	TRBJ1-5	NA	TGTGCCAGCAGTTTAGAGGGTCAGCCCCAGCATTTT	CASSLEGQPQHF
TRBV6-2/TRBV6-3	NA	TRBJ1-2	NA	TGTGCCAGCAGTTCCCCGTCCGGGACAAACCCTACTAACTATGGCTACACCTTC	CASSSPSGTNPTNYGYTF
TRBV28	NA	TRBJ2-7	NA	TGTGCCAGCACCCAGGGCCCCTCCTACGAGCAGTACTTC	CASTQGPSYEQYF
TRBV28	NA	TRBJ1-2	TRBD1	TGTGCCAGCAGGACAGGGGCCTTAACCACCTTC	CASRTGALTTF
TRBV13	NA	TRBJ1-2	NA	TGTGCCAGCAGCTTACAGGGGCAGCGCTATGGCTACACCTTC	CASSLQGQRYGYTF
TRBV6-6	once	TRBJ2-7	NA	TGTGCCAGCAGTTACGGGGTCGACTACGAGCAGTACTTC	CASSYGVDYEQYF
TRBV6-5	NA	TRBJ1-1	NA	TGTGCCAGCATCTTGGGCGTGCAGCTAACTGAAGCTTTCTTT	CASILGVQLTEAFF
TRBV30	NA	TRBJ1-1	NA	TGTGCCTGGAGTGTAGGGTCCTCTTGGGGCACTGAAGCTTTCTTT	CAWSVGSSWGTEAFF
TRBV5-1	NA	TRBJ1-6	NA	TGCGCCAGCAGCTTGCGGCCGGGGGCGAATTCACCCCTCCACTTT	CASSLRPGANSPLHF
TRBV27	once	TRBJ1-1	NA	TGTGCCAGCAGTTTATCAGGGGGCACTGAAGCTTTCTTT	CASSLSGGTEAFF